This T cell receptor (beta chain) appears in the sequencing data of a study of patients and donors after allogeneic stem cell transplantation. CDR3 length: 13 residues. Using its own MiXCR run on the RT-PCR reads, TCRdb lists one record per CDR3 protein. The profile shows under 2,500 distinct CDR3 sequences, under 40% of them singletons. This receptor was identified in a human donor who was either an allogeneic HSCT recipient or a stem cell or donor lymphocyte infusion donor (not recorded which). It is not recorded whose cells these are; they may come from a transplant donor. The rearrangement uses TRBV21-1 and TRBJ2-7; the table names TRBD1, a call not compared with the DNA. TRBV21-1 is an annotated pseudogene. Input material: blood, either unsorted or a sorted T cell fraction (not recorded which). The DNA for the CDR3 is TGTGCCAGCAGCGTAGAGCAGGGGAGCGAGCAGTACTTC. Translation: CASSVEQGSEQYF.